The next 5 T cell receptor beta chains were all read from a single sample in a study of T-cell memory formation after mild COVID-19. MiXCR, run by TCRdb on the 5' RACE reads, gives a single entry per CDR3 protein. The data show fewer than 650,000 distinct CDR3 sequences, about 20% seen once. The sequenced material came from PBMCs or a T cell subset sorted from them (not recorded which). The source of these receptors is an adult woman who had mild COVID-19 (a few samples of this study predate the infection). Cell type and time point are not known.

The chain links TRBV3-1 to TRBJ2-1; 12 positions agree with TRBD2. Losses at the gene ends were 8 bases for V and 2 bases for J; bases not matched to a gene: 10. The germline gives CDR1 LGHDT, CDR2 YNNKEL (reference sequence). CDR3 length: 17 residues. The CDR3 loop reads CASAKASGGVTYNEQFF. The CDR3 DNA reads TGTGCCAGCGCTAAAGCTAGCGGGGGGGTTACCTACAATGAGCAGTTCTTC.

In its sample, this clonotype was seen many times. The V call is TRBV29-1, the J call TRBJ2-3; 13 nucleotides match TRBD2. This CDR3 contains 15 residues. CDR1 is SQVTM, CDR2 ANQGSEA, per germline. The V gene end was trimmed by 7 bases and the J gene end by 3 bases; junction bases not matched to a gene: 7. CDR3 sequence reads: CSAVPLAGGTDTQYF. The CDR3 DNA sequence: TGCAGCGCCGTACCACTAGCGGGAGGGACAGATACGCAGTATTTT.

The chain joins TRBV18 to TRBJ2-5, with D hard to call. CDR1 is KGHSH and CDR2 is LQKENI in the germline V gene. Trimming pared 2 bases from V and 0 bases from J, leaving 13 bases between. The length of the CDR3 is 16 residues. CDR3 region: CASSPSRLEYQETQYF. The CDR3 DNA reads TGTGCCAGCTCACCATCCCGCCTTGAGTACCAAGAGACCCAGTACTTC.

The rearrangement links TRBV5-1 to TRBJ1-5; no firm D call. CDR1 and CDR2 (germline): SGHRS, YFSETQ. The CDR3 consists of 14 residues. Trimming left V 4 bases short and J 1 base short, with 9 bases between. The CDR3 coding sequence is TGCGCCAGCAGCGAGGGTAAAAGCAATCAGCCCCAGCATTTT. Translated, it gives CASSEGKSNQPQHF.

This clonotype has a handful of counts. The chain recombines TRBV5-5 with TRBJ1-5; D is undetermined. The V end lost 5 bases, the J end lost 4 bases, and 16 bases lay between the germline ends. Germline CDR1 reads SGHKS; CDR2 reads YYEKEE (reference sequence). This CDR3 has 15 amino acids. The CDR3 sequence is CASSSSLGGNQPQHF. CDR3 in DNA: TGTGCCAGCAGTTCGTCCCTGGGAGGTAATCAGCCCCAGCATTTT. The variable domain in full, completed from reference TRBV5-5 and TRBJ1-5, reads DAGVTQSPTHLIKTRGQQVTLRCSPISGHKSVSWYQQVLGQGPQFIFQYYEKEERGRGNFPDRFSARQFPNYSSELNVNALLLGDSALYLCASSSSLGGNQPQHFGDGTRLSIL.